This section outlines one T cell receptor (beta chain) sequence together with its context. This sample is part of a study of blood T cell repertoires in COVID-19. Background on the study: Italy, Spain and the United States were the sources of the convalescent and acute COVID-19 samples. The analysed material was cDNA or gDNA that came from T cells, B-cell-depleted T cells, or PBMCs.

In the original analysis: Estimation of nucleated cell counts relied on the amplification of reference gene primers. Assay: immunoSEQ multiplex PCR; the TCRdb copy retains only in-frame clones and omits some. Clone size and the V and J calls come from that table; the DNA yielded D and trimming. The sample carries about 42,000 clones, 90% recorded once. CDR3 length equals 15 residues. CDR1 and CDR2 from the germline V gene are SGHAT and FQNNGV. Trimming removed 2 bases from V and 10 bases from J, with 18 bases in between. This clonotype was sampled from a man in his 70s with active COVID-19. Sequencing used peripheral blood. The rearrangement links TRBV11-2 to TRBJ2-1; maybe TRBD2 (5 bases). DNA for the CDR3: TGTGCCAGCAGCTTAAGAGCAGAGCCGGGCGGGGAGCAGTTCTTC. It yields the protein CASSLRAEPGGEQFF.